A single sample gave rise to the 15 T cell receptor beta chains below, sequenced in a study of T cell changes during pregnancy in multiple sclerosis. Here immunoSEQ multiplex PCR was the method, and the copy in TCRdb shows in-frame clones only, minus some. The sample consists of about 67,000 clones, 75% to 95% of them appearing once. Sequenced here: peripheral blood, sampled in the third trimester of pregnancy. Receptors originate from a female donor with multiple sclerosis, enrolled in a pregnancy study.

The CDR3 here is CASSLARGGLDYGYTF. The CDR3 nucleotides are TGTGCCAGCAGCTTAGCGCGTGGGGGGTTGGACTATGGCTACACCTTC. The chain combines TRBV7-2 with TRBJ1-2; possibly TRBD1 for D (5 bases). This CDR3 region has 16 residues. The V gene lost 0 bases and the J gene lost 3 bases, with 14 bases spanning the gap. Germline V gives CDR1 SGHTA, CDR2 FQGNSA.

Only one count was recorded for this clone. The DNA of the CDR3 is TGTGCCAGTAGCAACACAGGGTTCGGATCACCCCTCCACTTT. This translates into CASSNTGFGSPLHF. The rearrangement links TRBV19 to TRBJ1-6; D perhaps matches TRBD1 (6 bases). The CDR3 sequence is 14 residues long. CDR1 LNHDA and CDR2 SQIVND come from the germline V gene (reference sequence). Trimming removed 6 bases from V and 10 bases from J, with 16 bases in between.

The V gene is TRBV29-1, the J gene TRBJ2-1, with 8 bases fitting TRBD1. Germline trimming cut 7 bases from V and 7 bases from J; bases unmatched to any gene: 9. Germline loops: CDR1 SQVTM, CDR2 ANQGSEA. The CDR3 contains 13 residues. CDR3 coding DNA: TGCAGCGCATTGACAGGGGTATGGAATGAGCAGTTCTTC. Encoded protein: CSALTGVWNEQFF.

The chain carries TRBV7-9 and TRBJ2-7, with 7 bases identical to TRBD1. Germline V gene lookup returns CDR1 SEHNR and CDR2 FQNEAQ (reference sequence). This CDR3 contains 15 residues. V was pared by 1 base and J by 3 bases, with 6 bases of the junction left unmatched. The CDR3 is CASSLGQGVNYEQYF. CDR3 DNA sequence: TGTGCCAGCAGCTTAGGACAGGGTGTAAACTACGAGCAGTACTTC.

Comment on this clone: One end of the junction does not line up with germline, which may come from a read error. The chain joins TRBV6-5 to TRBJ1-6; 7 nucleotides agree with TRBD1. This CDR3 comprises 15 residues. Germline CDR1 MNHEY, CDR2 SVGAGI. For the CDR3, the DNA is TGTGCCAGCAGTGACTCAGGGGGAAATAGATCACCCCTCCACTTT. This gives the protein CASSDSGGNRSPLHF.

The chain is built from TRBV18 and TRBJ2-7; 8 nucleotides match TRBD2. CDR3 length: 14 residues. V shed 6 bases, J shed 5 bases, and the junction held 9 bases outside the gene matches. Looked up from germline, CDR1 is KGHSH and CDR2 is LQKENI. CDR3 loop: CASSPRAGEDEQYF. DNA for the CDR3: TGTGCCAGCTCTCCCCGAGCGGGAGAAGACGAGCAGTACTTC.

This sequence joins TRBV18 and TRBJ1-2; TRBD1 matches at 8 bases. With V trimmed by 3 bases and J by 6 bases, 6 bases remained unmatched. Looked up from germline, CDR1 is KGHSH and CDR2 is LQKENI. The CDR3 is 14 residues long. The chain's CDR3 is CASSPSGTGDGYTF. The CDR3 DNA sequence: TGTGCCAGCTCACCCTCCGGGACAGGAGATGGCTACACCTTC.

This sequence joins TRBV7-9 and TRBJ1-1, with 7 bases aligning to TRBD1. Per germline, CDR1 SEHNR and CDR2 FQNEAQ (reference sequence). J lost 5 bases, V lost 2 bases, and 5 bases had no gene match. The CDR3 is made up of 14 amino acids. CDR3 coding DNA: TGTGCCAGCAGCTTAACAGGGGCGAGAACTGAAGCTTTCTTT. Translation gives CASSLTGARTEAFF.

Concerning this clone itself: The sample contains more than one DNA sequence encoding this CDR3. The chain combines TRBV4-2 with TRBJ2-7; 9 bases are shared with TRBD1. Germline V gives CDR1 LGHNA, CDR2 YNFKEQ. This CDR3 comprises 13 residues. V lost 6 bases to trimming and J lost 7 bases; unmatched junction nucleotides: 7. CDR3 DNA sequence: TGTGCCAGCAGTCTGGACAGGGGTGGGGAGCAGTACTTC. Residues: CASSLDRGGEQYF.

This chain links TRBV7-2 with TRBJ2-5, with 7 bases aligning to TRBD1. Germline lookup yields CDR1 SGHTA and CDR2 FQGNSA. The CDR3 is 14 residues long. J lost 1 base, V lost 5 bases, and 4 bases had no gene match. In DNA, the CDR3 is TGTGCCAGCAGCCCACAGGGGATCCAAGAGACCCAGTACTTC. Its protein is CASSPQGIQETQYF.

The chain recombines TRBV7-9 with TRBJ2-3; 14 bases fit TRBD2. Per germline, CDR1 SEHNR and CDR2 FQNEAQ (reference sequence). This CDR3 spans 17 amino acids. Trimming cost V 4 bases and J 2 bases; bases outside gene matches: 5. The CDR3 sequence is CASSYRTSGGSTDTQYF. The CDR3 nucleotides are TGTGCCAGCAGCTACCGGACTAGCGGGGGGTCCACAGATACGCAGTATTTT.

J is TRBJ2-1 and V is TRBV15; maybe TRBD1 (6 bases). The CDR3 totals 16 residues. Germline-derived CDR1 and CDR2 are LNHNV and YYDKDF (reference sequence). The ends were cut back, 1 base at V and 10 bases at J, with 20 bases in the middle. CDR3 nucleotide sequence: TGTGCCACCAGCAGAGCAAACAGGGTACATGCCAAAGAGCAGTTCTTC. This gives the protein CATSRANRVHAKEQFF.

The chain is built from TRBV5-1 and TRBJ1-1, with D unresolved. V was pared by 0 bases and J by 2 bases, with 8 bases between. This CDR3 comprises 14 residues. Germline lookup yields CDR1 SGHRS and CDR2 YFSETQ. DNA for the CDR3: TGCGCCAGCAGCTTGGGGGAGATTAACACTGAAGCTTTCTTT. Protein: CASSLGEINTEAFF.

This rearrangement joins TRBV18 to TRBJ2-2; TRBD1 agrees at 12 bases. Unmatched junction bases numbered 4, after V lost 0 bases and J lost 8 bases. The CDR3 has 16 residues. CDR1 and CDR2 from the germline V gene are KGHSH and LQKENI. The CDR3 protein is CASSPPGQGASGELFF. The CDR3 nucleotides read TGTGCCAGCTCACCACCGGGACAGGGGGCGTCGGGGGAGCTGTTTTTT.

V usage is TRBV5-1 and J usage is TRBJ1-1, with 8 bases fitting TRBD1. The CDR3 is 14 amino acids. The J segment lost 1 base and the V segment lost 4 bases, leaving 3 bases of the junction unmatched. CDR1 SGHRS and CDR2 YFSETQ come from the germline V gene. CDR3 amino acids: CASSIGTGNTEAFF. The CDR3 DNA reads TGCGCCAGCAGCATAGGGACAGGGAACACTGAAGCTTTCTTT. Combining the CDR3 with reference TRBV5-1 and TRBJ1-1 gives the whole variable domain KAGVTQTPRYLIKTRGQQVTLSCSPISGHRSVSWYQQTPGQGLQFLFEYFSETQRNKGNFPGRFSGRQFSNSRSEMNVSTLELGDSALYLCASSIGTGNTEAFFGQGTRLTVV.